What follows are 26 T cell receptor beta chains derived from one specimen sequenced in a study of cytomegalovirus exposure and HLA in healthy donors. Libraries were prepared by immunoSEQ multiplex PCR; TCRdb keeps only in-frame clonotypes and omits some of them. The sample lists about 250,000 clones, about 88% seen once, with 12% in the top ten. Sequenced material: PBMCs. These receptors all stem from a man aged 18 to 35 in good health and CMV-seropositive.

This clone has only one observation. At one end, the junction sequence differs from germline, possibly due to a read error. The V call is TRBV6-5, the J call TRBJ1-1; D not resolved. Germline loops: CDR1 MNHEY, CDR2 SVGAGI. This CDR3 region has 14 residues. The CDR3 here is CASSYSTMNAEAFF. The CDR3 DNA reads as TGTGCCAGCAGTTACTCGACCATGAACGCTGAAGCTTTCTTT.

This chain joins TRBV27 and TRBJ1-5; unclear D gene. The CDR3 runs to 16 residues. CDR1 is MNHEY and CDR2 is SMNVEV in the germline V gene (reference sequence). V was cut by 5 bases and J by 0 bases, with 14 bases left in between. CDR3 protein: CASSRLGGYSNQPQHF. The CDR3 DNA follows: TGTGCCAGCAGTAGGTTGGGCGGATATAGCAATCAGCCCCAGCATTTT.

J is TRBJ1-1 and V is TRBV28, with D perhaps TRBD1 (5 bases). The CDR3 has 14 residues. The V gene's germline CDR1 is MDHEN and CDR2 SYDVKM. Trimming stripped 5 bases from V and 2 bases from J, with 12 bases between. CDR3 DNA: TGTGCCAGCAGTCCTCGACAGCACAACACTGAAGCTTTCTTT. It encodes CASSPRQHNTEAFF.

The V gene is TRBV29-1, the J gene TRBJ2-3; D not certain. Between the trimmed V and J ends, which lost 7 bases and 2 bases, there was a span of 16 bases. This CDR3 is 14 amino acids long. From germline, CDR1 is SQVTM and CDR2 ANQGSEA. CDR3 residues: CSACIGTNTDTQYF. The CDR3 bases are TGCAGCGCATGCATCGGAACCAACACAGATACGCAGTATTTT.

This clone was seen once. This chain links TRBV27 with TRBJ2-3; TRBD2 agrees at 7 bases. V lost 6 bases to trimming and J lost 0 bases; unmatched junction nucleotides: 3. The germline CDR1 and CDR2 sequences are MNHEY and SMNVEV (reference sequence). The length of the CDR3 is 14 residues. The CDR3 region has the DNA TGTGCCAGCAGACTTAGCGGGAGCACAGATACGCAGTATTTT. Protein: CASRLSGSTDTQYF.

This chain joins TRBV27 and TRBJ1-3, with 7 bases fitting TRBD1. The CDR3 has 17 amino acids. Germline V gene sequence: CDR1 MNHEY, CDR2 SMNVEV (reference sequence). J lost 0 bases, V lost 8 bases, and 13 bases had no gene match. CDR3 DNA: TGTGCCAGCGGGGGCAGGGGGATTATCCTCTCTGGAAACACCATATATTTT. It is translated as CASGGRGIILSGNTIYF.

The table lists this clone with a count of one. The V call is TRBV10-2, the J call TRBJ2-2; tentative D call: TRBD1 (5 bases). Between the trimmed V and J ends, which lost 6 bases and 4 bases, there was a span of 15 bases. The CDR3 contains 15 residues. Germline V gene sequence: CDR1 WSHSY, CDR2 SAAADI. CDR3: CASRDTEKATGELFF. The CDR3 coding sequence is TGCGCCAGCAGGGACACCGAGAAGGCCACCGGGGAGCTGTTTTTT.

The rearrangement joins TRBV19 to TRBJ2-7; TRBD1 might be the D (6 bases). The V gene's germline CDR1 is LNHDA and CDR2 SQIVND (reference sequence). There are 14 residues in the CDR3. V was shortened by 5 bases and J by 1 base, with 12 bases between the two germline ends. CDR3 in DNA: TGTGCCAGTAGTGTGTTTACAGGGTCCTACGAGCAGTACTTC. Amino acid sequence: CASSVFTGSYEQYF.

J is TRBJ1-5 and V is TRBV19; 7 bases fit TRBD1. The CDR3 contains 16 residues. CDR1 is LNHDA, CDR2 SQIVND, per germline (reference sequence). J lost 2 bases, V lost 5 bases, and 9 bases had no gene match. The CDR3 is CASSLTGIEGNQPQHF. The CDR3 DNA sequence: TGTGCCAGTAGTCTGACAGGGATAGAGGGCAATCAGCCCCAGCATTTT.

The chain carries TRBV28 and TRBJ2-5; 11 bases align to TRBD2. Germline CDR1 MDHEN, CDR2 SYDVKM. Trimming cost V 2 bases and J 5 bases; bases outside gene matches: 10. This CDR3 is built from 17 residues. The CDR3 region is CASSLRLAGGTGETQYF. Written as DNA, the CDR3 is TGTGCCAGCAGTTTAAGGCTAGCGGGGGGAACTGGGGAGACCCAGTACTTC.

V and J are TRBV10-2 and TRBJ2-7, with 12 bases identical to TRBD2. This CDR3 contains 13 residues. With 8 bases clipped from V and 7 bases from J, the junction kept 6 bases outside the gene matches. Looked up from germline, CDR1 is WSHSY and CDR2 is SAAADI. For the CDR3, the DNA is TGCGCCAGCGCTAGCGGGAGGGGGCTTGAGCAGTACTTC. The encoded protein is CASASGRGLEQYF.

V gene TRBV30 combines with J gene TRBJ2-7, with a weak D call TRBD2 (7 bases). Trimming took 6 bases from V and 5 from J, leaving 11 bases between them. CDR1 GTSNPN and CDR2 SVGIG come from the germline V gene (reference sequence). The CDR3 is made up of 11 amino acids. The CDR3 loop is CACRGGDEQYF. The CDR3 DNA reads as TGTGCCTGCCGAGGGGGGGACGAGCAGTACTTC.

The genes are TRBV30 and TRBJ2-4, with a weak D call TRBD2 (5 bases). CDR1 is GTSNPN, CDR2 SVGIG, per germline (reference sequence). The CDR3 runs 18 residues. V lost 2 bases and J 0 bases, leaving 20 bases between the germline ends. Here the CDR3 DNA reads TGTGCCTGGAGTTTGGGCCTAGGGAGAGCCCTAGCCAAAAACATTCAGTACTTC. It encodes CAWSLGLGRALAKNIQYF.

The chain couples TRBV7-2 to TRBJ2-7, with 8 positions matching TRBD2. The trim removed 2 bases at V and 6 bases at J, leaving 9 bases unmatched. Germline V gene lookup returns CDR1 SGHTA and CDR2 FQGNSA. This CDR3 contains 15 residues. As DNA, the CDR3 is TGTGCCAGCAGCTTACGGACTAGCCTAGCACCCGAGCAGTACTTC. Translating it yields CASSLRTSLAPEQYF.

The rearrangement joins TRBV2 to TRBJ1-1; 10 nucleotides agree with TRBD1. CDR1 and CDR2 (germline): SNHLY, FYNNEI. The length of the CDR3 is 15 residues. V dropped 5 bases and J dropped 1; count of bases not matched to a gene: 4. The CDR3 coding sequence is TGTGCCAGCAGTATGACAGGGGGCAGGAACACTGAAGCTTTCTTT. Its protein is CASSMTGGRNTEAFF. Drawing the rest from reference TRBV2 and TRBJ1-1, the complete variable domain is EPEVTQTPSHQVTQMGQEVILRCVPISNHLYFYWYRQILGQKVEFLVSFYNNEISEKSEIFDDQFSVERPDGSNFTLKIRSTKLEDSAMYFCASSMTGGRNTEAFFGQGTRLTVV.

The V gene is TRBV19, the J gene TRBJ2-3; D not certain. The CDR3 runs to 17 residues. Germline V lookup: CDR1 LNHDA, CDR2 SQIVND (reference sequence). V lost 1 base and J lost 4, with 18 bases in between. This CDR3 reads CASSIGGSGGRADTQYF. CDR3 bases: TGTGCCAGTAGTATAGGTGGTTCGGGCGGACGAGCAGATACGCAGTATTTT.

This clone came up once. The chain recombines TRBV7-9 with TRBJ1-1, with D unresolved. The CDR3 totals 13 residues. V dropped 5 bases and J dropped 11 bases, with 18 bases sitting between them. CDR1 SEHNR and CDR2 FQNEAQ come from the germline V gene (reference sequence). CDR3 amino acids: CASSPDTTKEAFF. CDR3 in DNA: TGTGCCAGCAGCCCTGACACTACCAAGGAGGCTTTCTTT.

The CDR3 region has the DNA TGTGCCAGCACCGATCGGACGGACACAGATACGCAGTATTTT. Its translation is CASTDRTDTDTQYF. The chain combines TRBV5-4 with TRBJ2-3; no clear D. The CDR3 spans 14 residues. The germline V and J ends were trimmed by 6 bases and 2 bases, with 13 bases remaining between them. Germline assignment: CDR1 SGHNT and CDR2 YYREEE (reference sequence).

The CDR3 sequence: CASSIAPMNTEAFF. The CDR3 DNA reads as TGTGCCAGTAGTATAGCGCCGATGAACACTGAAGCTTTCTTT. The rearrangement links TRBV19 to TRBJ1-1; no clear D. Trimming stripped 1 base from V and 0 bases from J, with 6 bases between. The CDR3 is 14 amino acids. Per germline, CDR1 LNHDA and CDR2 SQIVND (reference sequence).

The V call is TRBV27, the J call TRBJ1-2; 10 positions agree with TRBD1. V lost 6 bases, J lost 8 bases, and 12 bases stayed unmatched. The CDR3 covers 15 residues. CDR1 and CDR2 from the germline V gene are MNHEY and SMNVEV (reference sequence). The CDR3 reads CASRLAGQGIQGYTF. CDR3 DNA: TGTGCCAGCAGACTCGCGGGACAGGGGATTCAGGGCTACACCTTC.

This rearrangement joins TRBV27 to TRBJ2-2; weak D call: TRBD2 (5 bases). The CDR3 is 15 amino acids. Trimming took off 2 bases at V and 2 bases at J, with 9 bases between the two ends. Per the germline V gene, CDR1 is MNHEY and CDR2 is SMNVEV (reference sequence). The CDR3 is CASSLLGVNTGELFF. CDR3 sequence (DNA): TGTGCCAGCAGTTTACTCGGGGTCAACACCGGGGAGCTGTTTTTT.

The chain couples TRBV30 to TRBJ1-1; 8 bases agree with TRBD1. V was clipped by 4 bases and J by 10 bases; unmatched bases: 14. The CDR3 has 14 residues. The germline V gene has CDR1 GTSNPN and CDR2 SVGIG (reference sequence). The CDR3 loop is CAWTYPVDRDRAFF. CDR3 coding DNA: TGTGCCTGGACCTACCCCGTGGACAGGGACCGAGCTTTCTTT. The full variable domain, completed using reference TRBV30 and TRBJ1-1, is SQTIHQWPATLVQPVGSPLSLECTVEGTSNPNLYWYRQAAGRGLQLLFYSVGIGQISSEVPQNLSASRPQDRQFILSSKKLLLSDSGFYLCAWTYPVDRDRAFFGQGTRLTVV.

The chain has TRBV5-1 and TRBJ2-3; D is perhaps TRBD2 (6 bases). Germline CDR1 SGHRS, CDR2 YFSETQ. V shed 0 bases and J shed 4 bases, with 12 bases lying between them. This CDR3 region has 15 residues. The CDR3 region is CASSLAWREADTQYF. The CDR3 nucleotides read TGCGCCAGCAGCTTGGCCTGGAGGGAAGCAGATACGCAGTATTTT.

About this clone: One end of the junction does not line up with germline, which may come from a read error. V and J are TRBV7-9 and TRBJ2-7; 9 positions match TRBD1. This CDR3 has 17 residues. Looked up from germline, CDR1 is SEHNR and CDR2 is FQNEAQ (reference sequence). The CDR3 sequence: CASRLDHGQGISYEQYF. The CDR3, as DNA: TGTGCCAGCAGATTAGACCATGGACAGGGGATTTCCTACGAGCAGTACTTC.

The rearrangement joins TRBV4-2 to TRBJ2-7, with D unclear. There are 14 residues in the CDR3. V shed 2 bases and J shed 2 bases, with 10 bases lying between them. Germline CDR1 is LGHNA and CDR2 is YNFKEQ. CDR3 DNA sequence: TGTGCCAGCAGCCAAAGTCAGGATACCTACGAGCAGTACTTC. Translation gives CASSQSQDTYEQYF.

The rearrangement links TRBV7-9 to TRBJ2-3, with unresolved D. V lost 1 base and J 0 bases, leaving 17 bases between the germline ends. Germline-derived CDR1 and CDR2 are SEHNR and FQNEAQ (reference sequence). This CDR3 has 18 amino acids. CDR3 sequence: CASSLVVHVAGSTDTQYF. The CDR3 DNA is TGTGCCAGCAGCTTAGTTGTCCATGTTGCCGGGAGCACAGATACGCAGTATTTT.